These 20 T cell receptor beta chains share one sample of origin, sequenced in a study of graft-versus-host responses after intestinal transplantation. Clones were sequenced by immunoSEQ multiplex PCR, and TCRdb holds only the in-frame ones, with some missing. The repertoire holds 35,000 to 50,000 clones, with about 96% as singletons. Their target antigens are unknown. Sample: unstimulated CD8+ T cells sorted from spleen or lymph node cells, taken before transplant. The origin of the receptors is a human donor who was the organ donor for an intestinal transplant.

CDR3 sequence (DNA): TGTGCCAGCAGCGTGGGGAGCTATGGCTACACCTTC. Its translation: CASSVGSYGYTF. V is TRBV9 and J is TRBJ1-2, with D uncertain. V was trimmed by 2 bases and J by 4 bases, leaving 6 bases between them. The germline V gene has CDR1 SGDLS and CDR2 YYNGEE. CDR3 length: 12 residues.

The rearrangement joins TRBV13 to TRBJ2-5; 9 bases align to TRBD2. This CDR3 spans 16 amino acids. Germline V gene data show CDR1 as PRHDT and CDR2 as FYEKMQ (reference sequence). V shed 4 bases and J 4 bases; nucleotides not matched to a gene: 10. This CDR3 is CASSSGTSTPIETQYF. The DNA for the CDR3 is TGTGCCAGCAGCTCTGGGACTAGCACGCCCATAGAGACCCAGTACTTC.

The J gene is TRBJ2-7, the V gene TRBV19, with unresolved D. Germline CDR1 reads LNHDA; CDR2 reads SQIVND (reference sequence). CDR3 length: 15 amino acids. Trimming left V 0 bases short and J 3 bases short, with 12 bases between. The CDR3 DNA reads TGTGCCAGTAGTATAGATCTAGGATCGGGCTACGAGCAGTACTTC. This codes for CASSIDLGSGYEQYF.

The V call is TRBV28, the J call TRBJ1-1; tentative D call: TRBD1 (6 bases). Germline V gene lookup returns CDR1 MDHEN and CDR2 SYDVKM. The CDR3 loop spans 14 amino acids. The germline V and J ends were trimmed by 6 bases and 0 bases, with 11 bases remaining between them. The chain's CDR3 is CASSYTGMNTEAFF. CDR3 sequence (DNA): TGTGCCAGCAGCTACACAGGGATGAACACTGAAGCTTTCTTT.

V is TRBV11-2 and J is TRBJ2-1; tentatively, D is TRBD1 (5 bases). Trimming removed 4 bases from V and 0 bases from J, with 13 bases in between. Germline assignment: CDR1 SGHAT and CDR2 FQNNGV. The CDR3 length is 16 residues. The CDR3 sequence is CASSSPWGDSYNEQFF. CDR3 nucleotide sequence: TGTGCCAGCAGCTCCCCGTGGGGCGACTCCTACAATGAGCAGTTCTTC.

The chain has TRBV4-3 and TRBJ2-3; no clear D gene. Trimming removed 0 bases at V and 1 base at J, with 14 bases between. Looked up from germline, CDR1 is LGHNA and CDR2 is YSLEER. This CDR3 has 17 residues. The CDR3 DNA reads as TGCGCCAGCAGCCAAGAGGGAATAGGGCAGGGCACAGATACGCAGTATTTT. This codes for CASSQEGIGQGTDTQYF.

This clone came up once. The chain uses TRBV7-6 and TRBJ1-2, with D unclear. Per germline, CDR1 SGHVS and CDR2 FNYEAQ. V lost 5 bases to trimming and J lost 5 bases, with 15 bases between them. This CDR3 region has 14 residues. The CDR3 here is CASSPDSLGYGYTF. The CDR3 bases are TGTGCCAGCAGCCCGGATAGCCTGGGGTATGGCTACACCTTC.

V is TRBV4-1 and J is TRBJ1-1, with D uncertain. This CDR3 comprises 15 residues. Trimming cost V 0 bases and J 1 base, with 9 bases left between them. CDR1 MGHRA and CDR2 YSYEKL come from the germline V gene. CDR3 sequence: CASSQEPGSNTEAFF. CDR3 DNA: TGCGCCAGCAGCCAAGAACCCGGTTCGAACACTGAAGCTTTCTTT.

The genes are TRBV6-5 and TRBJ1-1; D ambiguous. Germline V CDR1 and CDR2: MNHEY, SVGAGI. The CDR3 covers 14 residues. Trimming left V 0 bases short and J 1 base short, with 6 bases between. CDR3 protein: CASSYSLENTEAFF. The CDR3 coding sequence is TGTGCCAGCAGTTACTCGTTAGAGAACACTGAAGCTTTCTTT.

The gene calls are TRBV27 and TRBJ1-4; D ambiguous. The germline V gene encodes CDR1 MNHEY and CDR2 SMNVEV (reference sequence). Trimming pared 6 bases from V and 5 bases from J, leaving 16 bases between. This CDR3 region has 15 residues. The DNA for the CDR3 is TGTGCCAGCAGCATGGGAGGACTAGGGAATGAAAAACTGTTTTTT. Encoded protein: CASSMGGLGNEKLFF.

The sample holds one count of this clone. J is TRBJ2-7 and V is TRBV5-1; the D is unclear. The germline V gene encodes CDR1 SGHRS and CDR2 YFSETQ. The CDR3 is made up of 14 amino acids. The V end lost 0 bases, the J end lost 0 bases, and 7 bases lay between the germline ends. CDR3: CASSLGTSSYEQYF. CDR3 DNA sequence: TGCGCCAGCAGCTTGGGCACGAGCTCCTACGAGCAGTACTTC. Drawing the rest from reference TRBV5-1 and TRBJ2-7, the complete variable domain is KAGVTQTPRYLIKTRGQQVTLSCSPISGHRSVSWYQQTPGQGLQFLFEYFSETQRNKGNFPGRFSGRQFSNSRSEMNVSTLELGDSALYLCASSLGTSSYEQYFGPGTRLTVT.

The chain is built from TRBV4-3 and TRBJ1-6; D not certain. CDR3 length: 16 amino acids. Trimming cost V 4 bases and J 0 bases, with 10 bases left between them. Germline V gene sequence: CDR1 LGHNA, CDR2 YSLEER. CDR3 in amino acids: CASSPTGSSYNSPLHF. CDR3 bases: TGCGCCAGCAGCCCAACGGGTAGCTCCTATAATTCACCCCTCCACTTT.

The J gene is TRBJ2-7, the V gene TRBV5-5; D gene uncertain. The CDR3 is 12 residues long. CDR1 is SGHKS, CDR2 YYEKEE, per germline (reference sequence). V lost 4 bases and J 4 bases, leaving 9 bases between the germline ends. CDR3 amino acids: CASSVGGYEQYF. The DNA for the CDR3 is TGTGCCAGCAGCGTGGGTGGGTACGAGCAGTACTTC.

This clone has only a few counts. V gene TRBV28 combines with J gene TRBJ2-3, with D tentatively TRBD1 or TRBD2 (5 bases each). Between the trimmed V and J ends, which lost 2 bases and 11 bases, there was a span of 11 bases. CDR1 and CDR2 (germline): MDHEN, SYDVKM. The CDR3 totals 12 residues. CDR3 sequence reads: CASSLPRGGQYF. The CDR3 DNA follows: TGTGCCAGCAGTTTACCTCGGGGCGGGCAGTATTTT.

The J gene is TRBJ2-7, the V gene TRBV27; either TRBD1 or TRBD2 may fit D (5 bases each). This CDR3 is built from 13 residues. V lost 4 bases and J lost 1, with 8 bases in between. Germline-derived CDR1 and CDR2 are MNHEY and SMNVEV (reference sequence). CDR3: CASSYGGSYEQYF. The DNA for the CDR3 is TGTGCCAGCAGTTATGGGGGATCCTACGAGCAGTACTTC.

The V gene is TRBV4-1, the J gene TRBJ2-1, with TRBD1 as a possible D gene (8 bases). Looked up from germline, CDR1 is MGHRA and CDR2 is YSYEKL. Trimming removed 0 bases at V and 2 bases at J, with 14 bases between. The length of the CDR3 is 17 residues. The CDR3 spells CASSQEGGTGAYNEQFF. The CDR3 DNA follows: TGCGCCAGCAGCCAAGAGGGGGGGACAGGCGCCTACAATGAGCAGTTCTTC.

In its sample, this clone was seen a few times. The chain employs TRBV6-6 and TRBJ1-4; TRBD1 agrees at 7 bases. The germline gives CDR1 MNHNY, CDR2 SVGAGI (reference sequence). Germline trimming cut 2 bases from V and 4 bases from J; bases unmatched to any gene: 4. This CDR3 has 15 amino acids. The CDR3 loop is CASSYITGVNEKLFF. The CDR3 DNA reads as TGTGCCAGCAGTTACATAACAGGGGTTAATGAAAAACTGTTTTTT.

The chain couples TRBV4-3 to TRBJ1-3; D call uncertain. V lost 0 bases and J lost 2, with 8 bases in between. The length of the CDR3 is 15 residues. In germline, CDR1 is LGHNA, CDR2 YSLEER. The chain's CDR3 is CASSQEGNTGNTIYF. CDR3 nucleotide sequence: TGCGCCAGCAGCCAAGAAGGGAACACTGGAAACACCATATATTTT.

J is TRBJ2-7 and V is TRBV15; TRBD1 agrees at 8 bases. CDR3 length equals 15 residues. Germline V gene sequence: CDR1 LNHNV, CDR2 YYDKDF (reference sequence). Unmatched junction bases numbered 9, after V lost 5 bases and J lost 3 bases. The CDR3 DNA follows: TGTGCCACCAGCTACGCGGGACAGGCCCTCTACGAGCAGTACTTC. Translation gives CATSYAGQALYEQYF.

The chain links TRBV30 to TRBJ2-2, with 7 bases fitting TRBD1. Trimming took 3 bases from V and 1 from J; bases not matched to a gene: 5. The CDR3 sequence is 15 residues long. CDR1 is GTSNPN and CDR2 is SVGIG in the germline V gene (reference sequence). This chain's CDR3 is CAWRAYRGNTGELFF. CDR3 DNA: TGTGCCTGGAGAGCCTACAGGGGGAACACCGGGGAGCTGTTTTTT.